This entry lists 6 T cell receptor beta chains sequenced from one sample in a study of T cell changes during pregnancy in multiple sclerosis. Measured with immunoSEQ multiplex PCR; TCRdb has only the in-frame clones, and not every one. The repertoire consists of around 100,000 clones, with roughly 92% occurring once and the leading ten covering under 1.5%. Material: peripheral blood, obtained in the second trimester of pregnancy. The receptor set was obtained from a female donor with multiple sclerosis, enrolled in a pregnancy study.

The J gene is TRBJ2-3, the V gene TRBV5-8; 9 nucleotides agree with TRBD2. There are 15 residues in the CDR3. Germline assignment: CDR1 SGHTS and CDR2 YDEGEE. After removal of 5 bases from V and 6 bases from J, the junction contained 10 bases not matched to a gene. The CDR3 coding sequence is TGTGCCAGCAGGGCGGGACTAGCCCCAGGGGATACGCAGTATTTT. Translating gives CASRAGLAPGDTQYF.

The V call is TRBV28, the J call TRBJ2-1; 9 nucleotides match TRBD2. With 4 bases clipped from V and 14 bases from J, the junction kept 9 bases outside the gene matches. Germline CDR1 and CDR2: MDHEN and SYDVKM. This CDR3 spans 13 amino acids. CDR3 DNA sequence: TGTGCCAGCAGTTCTCCGACCGGGACTAGCAAGTTCTTC. This codes for CASSSPTGTSKFF.

The gene calls are TRBV29-1 and TRBJ2-1; D might be TRBD2 (7 bases). Germline CDR1 SQVTM, CDR2 ANQGSEA. Trimming removed 4 bases from V and 9 bases from J, with 13 bases in between. This CDR3 has 12 amino acids. This CDR3 is CSVVGGGVEQFF. CDR3 DNA sequence: TGCAGCGTTGTAGGGGGGGGAGTTGAGCAGTTCTTC.

The chain joins TRBV9 to TRBJ2-1; TRBD2 matches at 7 bases. Per germline, CDR1 SGDLS and CDR2 YYNGEE. J was trimmed by 3 bases and V by 1 base; bases with no gene match: 13. The CDR3 contains 18 residues. The CDR3 DNA reads TGTGCCAGCAGCGTATTGGGGGGGGAGGGCCGGGGCTACAATGAGCAGTTCTTC. This codes for CASSVLGGEGRGYNEQFF. The full variable domain, its missing parts supplied by reference TRBV9 and TRBJ2-1, is DSGVTQTPKHLITATGQRVTLRCSPRSGDLSVYWYQQSLDQGLQFLIQYYNGEERAKGNILERFSAQQFPDLHSELNLSSLELGDSALYFCASSVLGGEGRGYNEQFFGPGTRLTVL.

The chain couples TRBV11-1 to TRBJ2-2; D is unclear. V was trimmed by 0 bases and J by 1 base, leaving 3 bases between them. The germline gives CDR1 SGHAT, CDR2 FQDESV (reference sequence). The CDR3 has 14 amino acids. The CDR3: CASSLAVNTGELFF. The CDR3, as DNA: TGTGCCAGCAGCTTAGCCGTGAACACCGGGGAGCTGTTTTTT.

The chain links TRBV7-9 to TRBJ2-1; 8 nucleotides match TRBD2. The germline V gene has CDR1 SEHNR and CDR2 FQNEAQ (reference sequence). The CDR3 runs to 14 residues. V dropped 4 bases and J dropped 8; count of bases not matched to a gene: 7. This chain's CDR3 is CASSSGGTPHEQFF. For the CDR3, the DNA is TGTGCCAGCAGCTCGGGAGGGACCCCCCATGAGCAGTTCTTC.